These 20 T cell receptor beta chains were all obtained from the same sample, sequenced in a study of cytomegalovirus exposure and HLA in healthy donors. The PCR was carried out with 60 Vbeta primers and 13 Jbeta primers. Sequencing was performed with immunoSEQ multiplex PCR; in TCRdb, only in-frame clones are kept and a portion is missing. The sample has about 70,000 clones, less than 65% seen once. The specimen sequenced was PBMCs. The receptors were gathered from a man aged 30-40 years in good health and CMV-seronegative.

The chain has TRBV19 and TRBJ1-1; D ambiguous. The CDR3 is 13 residues long. V was trimmed by 4 bases and J by 1 base, leaving 7 bases between them. Per the germline V gene, CDR1 is LNHDA and CDR2 is SQIVND (reference sequence). CDR3 in DNA: TGTGCCAGTAGTACAACAAGGAACACTGAAGCTTTCTTT. It encodes CASSTTRNTEAFF.

CDR3 sequence reads: CASSLGQGATGNTIYF. The CDR3 nucleotides are TGCGCCAGCAGCCTGGGACAGGGGGCGACTGGAAACACCATATATTTT. V and J are TRBV4-1 and TRBJ1-3, with 12 bases aligning to TRBD1. This CDR3 comprises 16 residues. J gave up 2 bases and V 4 bases, and 3 bases lay outside the gene matches. From germline, CDR1 is MGHRA and CDR2 YSYEKL.

The V and J genes are TRBV2 and TRBJ1-5, with 7 positions matching TRBD1. V trimming: 7 bases; J trimming: 8 bases; junction bases outside the gene matches: 14. CDR3 length: 15 residues. Germline V gene sequence: CDR1 SNHLY, CDR2 FYNNEI. The CDR3 is CASTSQGSIGKPQHF. CDR3 bases: TGTGCCAGCACCTCACAGGGGTCTATCGGGAAGCCCCAGCATTTT.

The CDR3 DNA is TGTGCCACCAGCAGAGGTCCAGGGGACCCTAACGAGCAGTACTTC. Translating it yields CATSRGPGDPNEQYF. The rearrangement links TRBV15 to TRBJ2-7; possible D gene TRBD1, 6 bases. CDR1 LNHNV and CDR2 YYDKDF come from the germline V gene (reference sequence). This CDR3 contains 15 residues. V was shortened by 1 base and J by 5 bases, with 15 bases between the two germline ends.

This chain links TRBV5-6 with TRBJ1-6; D is ambiguous. The V gene's germline CDR1 is SGHDT and CDR2 YYEEEE. Between the trimmed V and J ends, which lost 0 bases and 0 bases, there was a span of 4 bases. The CDR3 consists of 15 residues. The CDR3 reads CASSLESSYNSPLHF. CDR3 bases: TGTGCCAGCAGCTTGGAGAGCTCCTATAATTCACCCCTCCACTTT.

The chain employs TRBV5-8 and TRBJ2-5; no firm D call. Germline CDR1 SGHTS, CDR2 YDEGEE. V was cut by 8 bases and J by 0 bases, with 11 bases left in between. CDR3 size: 13 residues. CDR3: CASGTEYQETQYF. CDR3 coding DNA: TGTGCCAGTGGTACAGAGTACCAAGAGACCCAGTACTTC.

This clone was recorded a few times. The chain is built from TRBV4-2 and TRBJ2-6, with 12 bases aligning to TRBD1. The V segment lost 0 bases and the J segment 2 bases; nucleotides outside the gene matches: 11. The CDR3 length is 21 residues. CDR1 and CDR2 from the germline V gene are LGHNA and YNFKEQ. For the CDR3, the DNA is TGTGCCAGCAGCCAAGAGGAGCCGGGACAGGGGGCGTTGACTGGGGCCAACGTCCTGACTTTC. Translation: CASSQEEPGQGALTGANVLTF.

J is TRBJ2-3 and V is TRBV11-3; 7 bases are shared with TRBD2. Germline values: CDR1 SGHNT, CDR2 YENEEA. J was trimmed by 2 bases and V by 3 bases; bases with no gene match: 5. This CDR3 region has 15 residues. The CDR3 nucleotides are TGTGCCAGCAGCTTGGCGGGGGAGGTCACAGATACGCAGTATTTT. It encodes CASSLAGEVTDTQYF.

V and J are TRBV6-6 and TRBJ2-2; D uncertain. The CDR3 is 15 residues long. V was shortened by 0 bases and J by 3 bases, with 8 bases between the two germline ends. Per germline, CDR1 MNHNY and CDR2 SVGAGI (reference sequence). The CDR3 bases are TGTGCCAGCAGTTACTCTCCTACGCACACCGGGGAGCTGTTTTTT. Its translation is CASSYSPTHTGELFF.

By sample share, this clone is large. As DNA, the CDR3 is TGTGCCACCAGCAGAGAAGCGGGGGGGCCCAATGAGCAGTTCTTC. The encoded protein is CATSREAGGPNEQFF. V is TRBV15 and J is TRBJ2-1, with TRBD2 matching 10 bases. Germline-derived CDR1 and CDR2 are LNHNV and YYDKDF (reference sequence). The CDR3 sequence is 15 residues long. The J segment lost 6 bases and the V segment lost 0 bases, leaving 2 bases of the junction unmatched.

V is TRBV7-2 and J is TRBJ2-2; 11 bases line up with TRBD2. The germline gives CDR1 SGHTA, CDR2 FQGNSA. This CDR3 spans 16 amino acids. V dropped 5 bases and J dropped 1; count of bases not matched to a gene: 3. The CDR3 spells CASSRGLAGNTGELFF. The CDR3 DNA follows: TGTGCCAGCAGCCGCGGACTAGCGGGGAACACCGGGGAGCTGTTTTTT.

The chain carries TRBV5-4 and TRBJ1-2; possible D gene TRBD1, 6 bases. The germline V gene has CDR1 SGHNT and CDR2 YYREEE (reference sequence). The CDR3 is 14 amino acids. V was shortened by 2 bases and J by 6 bases, with 14 bases between the two germline ends. The CDR3 DNA follows: TGTGCCAGCAGCTTATTTGAAGGGGGACATGGCTACACCTTC. Translated: CASSLFEGGHGYTF. The whole variable domain, remainder taken from reference TRBV5-4 and TRBJ1-2, is ETGVTQSPTHLIKTRGQQVTLRCSSQSGHNTVSWYQQALGQGPQFIFQYYREEENGRGNFPPRFSGLQFPNYSSELNVNALELDDSALYLCASSLFEGGHGYTFGSGTRLTVV.

CDR3 coding DNA: TGCGCCAGCAGCCAAGTCCCCAGGGGACACGAGCAGTACTTC. Translating gives CASSQVPRGHEQYF. V usage is TRBV4-1 and J usage is TRBJ2-7; tentative D call: TRBD1 (6 bases). The V gene lost 1 base and the J gene lost 5 bases, with 12 bases spanning the gap. Germline V lookup: CDR1 MGHRA, CDR2 YSYEKL. The CDR3 is 14 amino acids.

This chain uses TRBV2 with TRBJ2-2; 10 bases are shared with TRBD1. Germline V gene lookup returns CDR1 SNHLY and CDR2 FYNNEI. The junction had 4 bases not matched to a gene; V was cut back by 5 bases and J by 4 bases. The CDR3 is made up of 15 amino acids. CDR3 nucleotide sequence: TGTGCCAGCAGTTTGACAGGGGGCATCACCGGGGAGCTGTTTTTT. This sequence encodes CASSLTGGITGELFF. Complete variable domain (other parts from reference TRBV2 and TRBJ2-2): EPEVTQTPSHQVTQMGQEVILRCVPISNHLYFYWYRQILGQKVEFLVSFYNNEISEKSEIFDDQFSVERPDGSNFTLKIRSTKLEDSAMYFCASSLTGGITGELFFGEGSRLTVL.

This chain uses TRBV9 with TRBJ2-7, with 10 bases fitting TRBD1. Germline V gene data show CDR1 as SGDLS and CDR2 as YYNGEE. V was clipped by 0 bases and J by 3 bases; unmatched bases: 3. The CDR3 length is 15 residues. DNA of the CDR3: TGTGCCAGCAGCGTAGAAGGGACAGGGGACTACGAGCAGTACTTC. As protein: CASSVEGTGDYEQYF.

A few counts support this clone. A read error may produce the germline difference seen at one junction end. The chain carries TRBV29-1 and TRBJ2-3; TRBD1 matches 9 bases. This CDR3 contains 11 residues. CDR1 SQVTM and CDR2 ANQGSEA come from the germline V gene. CDR3 sequence reads: CSVYSGTGSDF. The DNA for the CDR3 is TGCAGCGTTTATAGTGGGACAGGGTCGGATTTT.

This clone was recorded only once. The rearrangement links TRBV30 to TRBJ2-1, with a possible D match to TRBD2 (7 bases). Trimming took off 3 bases at V and 0 bases at J, with 12 bases between the two ends. The CDR3 covers 15 residues. Germline loops: CDR1 GTSNPN, CDR2 SVGIG (reference sequence). CDR3 sequence (DNA): TGTGCCTGGAGGGAGGGGGGGAGCTCCTACAATGAGCAGTTCTTC. Translating gives CAWREGGSSYNEQFF.

The V call is TRBV27, the J call TRBJ2-7; D possibly corresponds to TRBD2 (5 bases). Germline CDR1 reads MNHEY; CDR2 reads SMNVEV (reference sequence). V was shortened by 5 bases and J by 0 bases, with 11 bases between the two germline ends. The CDR3 spans 14 residues. This CDR3 is CASSPLARSYEQYF. CDR3 DNA sequence: TGTGCCAGCAGTCCCTTAGCGCGCTCCTACGAGCAGTACTTC.

This chain links TRBV21-1 with TRBJ1-6; TRBD1, the table's D call, was not compared with the DNA. TRBV21-1 is assigned pseudogene status. This CDR3 has 14 residues. CDR3 sequence (DNA): TGTGCCAGCGGGGACAGACGGGGATGGTCACCCCTCCACTTT. Protein product: CASGDRRGWSPLHF.

This clone came up a few times. The chain is built from TRBV7-2 and TRBJ1-4, with D possibly matching TRBD1 (6 bases). CDR3 length equals 14 residues. Germline V lookup: CDR1 SGHTA, CDR2 FQGNSA. V lost 0 bases to trimming and J lost 4 bases, with 6 bases between them. CDR3 sequence reads: CASSLAGHNEKLFF. The CDR3 region has the DNA TGTGCCAGCAGCTTAGCGGGACATAATGAAAAACTGTTTTTT.